This entry lists 23 T cell receptor beta chains sequenced from one sample in a study of T-cell reconstitution after alpha-beta-depleted transplantation in children. Preparation of the TCRbeta library was carried out with unique molecular identifiers. TCRdb reprocessed the PCR reads with MiXCR, giving one entry per CDR3 protein. The sample lists about 200,000 distinct CDR3 sequences; roughly 8.3% were seen once. Here the sequenced sample was PBMCs, mostly from graft donor cells, taken 360 days after TCRalphabeta/CD19-depleted stem cell transplant. The receptor source for this set is a male patient between 2 and 15 years old who had a stem cell transplant for acute myeloid leukemia, so the T cells may come from the graft donor.

In its sample, this clonotype was seen many times. The chain carries TRBV5-1 and TRBJ2-3; D is undetermined. CDR1 is SGHRS, CDR2 YFSETQ, per germline. The CDR3 has 12 amino acids. With 5 bases removed from V and 5 bases from J, the gap between germline ends came to 9 bases. CDR3 coding DNA: TGCGCCAGCAGAGGAGCGTTAGATACGCAGTATTTT. Protein sequence: CASRGALDTQYF.

This clonotype was seen a few times. The chain joins TRBV5-1 to TRBJ2-2; D remains ambiguous. With 1 base removed from V and 0 bases from J, the gap between germline ends came to 13 bases. The V gene's germline CDR1 is SGHRS and CDR2 YFSETQ. This CDR3 spans 17 amino acids. CDR3 DNA: TGCGCCAGCAGCTTGAGACGTGGGCATACGAACACCGGGGAGCTGTTTTTT. It encodes CASSLRRGHTNTGELFF.

This rearrangement joins TRBV25-1 to TRBJ2-7; D gene unclear. The germline gives CDR1 MGHDK, CDR2 SYGVNS. V was clipped by 6 bases and J by 2 bases, with 11 bases between them. CDR3 length equals 13 residues. CDR3 nucleotide sequence: TGTGCCAGCAGGCCCCCGGGTACCTACGAGCAGTACTTC. This translates into CASRPPGTYEQYF.

The J gene is TRBJ2-1, the V gene TRBV12-5, with TRBD2 matching over 7 bases. The CDR3 is made up of 15 amino acids. Germline loops: CDR1 LGHNT, CDR2 FRNRAP. The V gene end was trimmed by 1 base and the J gene end by 6 bases; junction bases not matched to a gene: 6. CDR3 sequence (DNA): TGTGCTAGTGGTTTGGGGGGGGGGTTTATCAATGAGCAGTTCTTC. Translation: CASGLGGGFINEQFF.

This clonotype came up many times. This chain uses TRBV20-1 with TRBJ2-5; TRBD2 aligns across 8 bases. With V trimmed by 6 bases and J by 11 bases, 5 bases remained unmatched. Germline lookup yields CDR1 DFQATT and CDR2 SNEGSKA (reference sequence). The CDR3 loop spans 10 amino acids. CDR3 in amino acids: CSARSSGQYF. CDR3 nucleotides: TGCAGTGCCCGATCTAGCGGGCAGTACTTC.

At least ten counts were recorded for this clonotype. The rearrangement uses TRBV10-3 and TRBJ1-1; D is perhaps TRBD1 (6 bases). The CDR3 extends over 12 amino acids. V gave up 4 bases and J gave up 11 bases, with 14 bases separating them. Per the germline V gene, CDR1 is ENHRY and CDR2 is SYGVKD. The CDR3 region is CAISGTDSEAFF. The CDR3 DNA reads TGTGCCATCAGTGGGACAGACTCCGAGGCTTTCTTT.

The rearrangement links TRBV5-1 to TRBJ2-1; TRBD1 matches 11 bases. This CDR3 is built from 15 residues. Trimming took 2 bases from V and 8 from J; bases not matched to a gene: 6. The germline CDR1 and CDR2 sequences are SGHRS and YFSETQ. The DNA for the CDR3 is TGCGCCAGCAGCTTCCGGGACAGGGGGGCCTATGAGCAGTTCTTC. This sequence encodes CASSFRDRGAYEQFF.

This clonotype was found many times. The CDR3 sequence is CASSHGRDVYNEQFF. The CDR3 bases are TGTGCCAGCAGCCATGGTCGGGATGTGTACAATGAGCAGTTCTTC. V gene TRBV7-9 combines with J gene TRBJ2-1; possibly TRBD2 for D (5 bases). The CDR3 spans 15 residues. Trimming took 5 bases from V and 4 from J, leaving 15 bases between them. Germline CDR1 reads SEHNR; CDR2 reads FQNEAQ (reference sequence).

The V and J genes are TRBV12-3 or TRBV12-4 and TRBJ1-2; TRBD1 matches 9 bases. V shed 4 bases and J 6 bases; nucleotides not matched to a gene: 3. The CDR3 length is 13 residues. DNA of the CDR3: TGTGCCAGCAGTTACCGGGACAGGGATGGCTACACCTTC. Translation: CASSYRDRDGYTF.

This clonotype appeared many times. The chain uses TRBV5-6 and TRBJ2-5, with 9 bases that match TRBD1. Per germline, CDR1 SGHDT and CDR2 YYEEEE. The CDR3 consists of 14 residues. The J segment lost 5 bases and the V segment lost 2 bases, leaving 4 bases of the junction unmatched. The CDR3 nucleotides are TGTGCCAGCAGCTTACAGGGGGCACGGGAGACCCAGTACTTC. Its translation is CASSLQGARETQYF.

V and J are TRBV7-2 and TRBJ2-7; D may be TRBD1 or TRBD2 (6 bases each). With 5 bases removed from V and 3 bases from J, the gap between germline ends came to 20 bases. This CDR3 has 16 residues. Germline-derived CDR1 and CDR2 are SGHTA and FQGNSA. CDR3 residues: CASSVWGAGWIYEQYF. The CDR3 bases are TGTGCCAGCAGCGTATGGGGGGCGGGTTGGATCTACGAGCAGTACTTC.

This clonotype was recorded at least ten times. This rearrangement joins TRBV5-1 to TRBJ2-1, with a possible D match to TRBD1 (6 bases). CDR3 length: 14 amino acids. V was pared by 5 bases and J by 5 bases, with 14 bases between. Per the germline V gene, CDR1 is SGHRS and CDR2 is YFSETQ. The DNA of the CDR3 is TGCGCCAGCAGGAGGACAGTTTATAACAATGAGCAGTTCTTC. This sequence encodes CASRRTVYNNEQFF.

This rearrangement joins TRBV7-9 to TRBJ1-6; 8 bases align to TRBD1. Germline CDR1 and CDR2: SEHNR and FQNEAQ (reference sequence). J lost 8 bases, V lost 3 bases, and 6 bases had no gene match. The CDR3 is 15 amino acids. The CDR3 sequence: CASSLSQGADSPLHF. DNA for the CDR3: TGTGCCAGCAGCTTGAGCCAGGGGGCTGATTCACCCCTCCACTTT.

The J gene is TRBJ2-1, the V gene TRBV15; 8 nucleotides align to TRBD1. CDR1 LNHNV and CDR2 YYDKDF come from the germline V gene (reference sequence). Trimming cost V 3 bases and J 5 bases; bases outside gene matches: 9. CDR3 length: 16 residues. The DNA for the CDR3 is TGTGCCACCAGCAGCCTAGGACAGGGAGTAGACAATGAGCAGTTCTTC. Translated: CATSSLGQGVDNEQFF. Full variable domain (rest looked up from reference TRBV15 and TRBJ2-1): DAMVIQNPRYQVTQFGKPVTLSCSQTLNHNVMYWYQQKSSQAPKLLFHYYDKDFNNEADTPDNFQSRRPNTSFCFLDIRSPGLGDTAMYLCATSSLGQGVDNEQFFGPGTRLTVL.

A few counts support this clonotype. The chain couples TRBV12-3 or TRBV12-4 to TRBJ1-2, with D perhaps matching TRBD1 (6 bases). Trimming shortened V by 7 bases and J by 4 bases, and 13 bases separated the two germline ends. This CDR3 is built from 13 residues. This CDR3 reads CASNPGTPYGYTF. CDR3 coding DNA: TGTGCCAGCAACCCCGGGACACCCTATGGCTACACCTTC.

The chain employs TRBV29-1 and TRBJ2-1; the D gene is possibly TRBD2 (5 bases). Germline V CDR1 and CDR2: SQVTM, ANQGSEA. The V gene lost 7 bases and the J gene lost 6 bases, with 19 bases spanning the gap. The CDR3 totals 14 residues. The CDR3 here is CSGTRTSRGNEQFF. CDR3 coding DNA: TGCAGCGGGACTCGAACTAGTAGAGGCAATGAGCAGTTCTTC.

This clonotype was picked up many times. The chain has TRBV6-5 and TRBJ2-5; D not certain. The CDR3 covers 14 residues. The germline V gene has CDR1 MNHEY and CDR2 SVGAGI. Trimming took off 0 bases at V and 0 bases at J, with 5 bases between the two ends. CDR3 in amino acids: CASSYSKYQETQYF. CDR3 nucleotide sequence: TGTGCCAGCAGTTACTCCAAGTACCAAGAGACCCAGTACTTC.

This clonotype has more than one count but fewer than ten. The gene calls are TRBV28 and TRBJ1-4; 10 nucleotides match TRBD1. CDR1 is MDHEN and CDR2 is SYDVKM in the germline V gene. The V gene end was trimmed by 7 bases and the J gene end by 8 bases; junction bases not matched to a gene: 10. The length of the CDR3 is 15 residues. CDR3 bases: TGTGCCAGCACCGACAGGGGGCCAGTTGGGGAAAAACTGTTTTTT. Translating it yields CASTDRGPVGEKLFF.

This clonotype occurred many times. J is TRBJ2-1 and V is TRBV24-1; the D is unclear. V lost 5 bases and J lost 2, with 3 bases in between. Germline V gene lookup returns CDR1 KGHDR and CDR2 SFDVKD. The CDR3 loop spans 12 amino acids. CDR3: CATSGPYNEQFF. The CDR3, as DNA: TGTGCCACCAGTGGCCCCTACAATGAGCAGTTCTTC.

A word on this clonotype: With a much larger clone just one base away, this may be a read error. No DNA is shown, since the ends of the CDR3 on it are uncertain; the CDR3 is the one TCRdb lists. This chain uses TRBV7-2 with TRBJ2-1. The germline CDR1 and CDR2 sequences are SGHTA and FQGNSA. The CDR3 spans 17 residues, counting both ends. The CDR3 loop reads CASSLWASGSSYNEEFF.

This clonotype was picked up many times. The rearrangement links TRBV6-2 or TRBV6-3 to TRBJ2-3; perhaps TRBD2 as D (5 bases). The CDR3 runs 14 residues. V shed 2 bases and J shed 9 bases, with 15 bases lying between them. Looked up from germline, CDR1 is MNHEY and CDR2 is SVGEGT. The CDR3 is CASSYLAKKITQYF. The CDR3 nucleotides read TGTGCCAGCAGTTACCTAGCCAAGAAGATAACGCAGTATTTT.

This clonotype showed up many times. The CDR3 here is CASSQRRTDNNEQFF. The DNA for the CDR3 is TGTGCCAGCAGCCAACGTAGGACTGATAACAATGAGCAGTTCTTC. V and J are TRBV14 and TRBJ2-1, with D possibly being TRBD2 (5 bases). Germline CDR1 is SGHDN and CDR2 is FVKESK. The CDR3 totals 15 residues. The V and J ends lost 2 bases and 5 bases respectively, with 13 bases between them.

This clonotype was seen only a few times. The chain combines TRBV7-9 with TRBJ2-7; D gene unclear. Germline V CDR1 and CDR2: SEHNR, FQNEAQ (reference sequence). Trimming cost V 1 base and J 2 bases, with 6 bases left between them. The CDR3 is 13 residues long. Here the CDR3 reads CASSLEWPYEQYF. The CDR3 DNA reads TGTGCCAGCAGCTTAGAGTGGCCCTACGAGCAGTACTTC.